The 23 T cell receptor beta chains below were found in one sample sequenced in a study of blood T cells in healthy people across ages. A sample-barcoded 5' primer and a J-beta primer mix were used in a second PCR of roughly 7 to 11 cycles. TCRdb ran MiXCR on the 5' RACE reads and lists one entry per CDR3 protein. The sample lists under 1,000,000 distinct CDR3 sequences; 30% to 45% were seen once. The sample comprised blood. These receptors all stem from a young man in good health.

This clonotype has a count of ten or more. The CDR3 DNA follows: TGTGCCAGCAGTGGGGCGACTACAGGGGGTCTGAGGGAGACCCAGTACTTC. It translates to CASSGATTGGLRETQYF. The chain couples TRBV2 to TRBJ2-5; 8 bases match TRBD1. CDR3 length: 17 residues. Germline CDR1 reads SNHLY; CDR2 reads FYNNEI. Unmatched junction bases numbered 15, after V lost 4 bases and J lost 5 bases.

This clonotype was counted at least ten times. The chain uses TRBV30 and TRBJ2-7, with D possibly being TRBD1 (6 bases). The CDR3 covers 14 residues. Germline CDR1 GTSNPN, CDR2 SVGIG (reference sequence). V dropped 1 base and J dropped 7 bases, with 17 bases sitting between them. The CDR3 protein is CAWSGLQGSSEQYF. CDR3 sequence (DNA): TGTGCCTGGAGTGGCCTCCAGGGGAGTAGTGAGCAGTACTTC.

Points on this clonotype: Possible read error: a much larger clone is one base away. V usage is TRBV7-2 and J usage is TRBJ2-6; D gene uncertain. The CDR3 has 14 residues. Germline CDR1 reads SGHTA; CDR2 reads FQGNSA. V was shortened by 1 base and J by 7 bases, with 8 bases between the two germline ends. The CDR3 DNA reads TGTGCCAGCAGCTTAGGGGCACAAGCCAACGTCCTGACTTTC. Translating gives CASSLGAQANVLTF.

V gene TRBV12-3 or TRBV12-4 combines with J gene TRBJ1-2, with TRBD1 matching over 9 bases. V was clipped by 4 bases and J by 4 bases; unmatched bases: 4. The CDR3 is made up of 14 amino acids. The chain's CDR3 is CASSSTGGPYGYTF. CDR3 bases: TGTGCCAGCAGTTCGACAGGGGGACCCTATGGCTACACCTTC.

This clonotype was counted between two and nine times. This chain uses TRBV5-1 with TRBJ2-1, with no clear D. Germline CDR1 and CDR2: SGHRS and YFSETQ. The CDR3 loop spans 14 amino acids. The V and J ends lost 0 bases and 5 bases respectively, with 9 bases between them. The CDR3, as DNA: TGCGCCAGCAGCTTGGGGGGTCTGGACAATGAGCAGTTCTTC. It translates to CASSLGGLDNEQFF.

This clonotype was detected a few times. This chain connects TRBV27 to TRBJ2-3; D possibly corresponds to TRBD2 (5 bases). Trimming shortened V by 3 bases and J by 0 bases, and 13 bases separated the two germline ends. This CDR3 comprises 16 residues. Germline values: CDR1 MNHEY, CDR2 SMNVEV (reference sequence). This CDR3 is CASSFLGLSSTDTQYF. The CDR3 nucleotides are TGTGCCAGCAGTTTCCTCGGACTCTCTAGCACAGATACGCAGTATTTT.

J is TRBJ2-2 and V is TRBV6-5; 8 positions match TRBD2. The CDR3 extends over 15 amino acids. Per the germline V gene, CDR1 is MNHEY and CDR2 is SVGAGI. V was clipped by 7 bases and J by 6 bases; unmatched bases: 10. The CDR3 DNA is TGTGCCAGCACCTACTACGGGGGGGCCGCCGGGGAGCTGTTTTTT. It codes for CASTYYGGAAGELFF.

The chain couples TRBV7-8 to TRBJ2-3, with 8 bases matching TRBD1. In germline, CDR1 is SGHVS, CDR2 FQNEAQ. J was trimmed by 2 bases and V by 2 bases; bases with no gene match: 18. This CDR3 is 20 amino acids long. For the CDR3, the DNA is TGTGCCAGCAGCTTACAACAGGGGGATGACGGGGGCCGTATCACAGATACGCAGTATTTT. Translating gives CASSLQQGDDGGRITDTQYF.

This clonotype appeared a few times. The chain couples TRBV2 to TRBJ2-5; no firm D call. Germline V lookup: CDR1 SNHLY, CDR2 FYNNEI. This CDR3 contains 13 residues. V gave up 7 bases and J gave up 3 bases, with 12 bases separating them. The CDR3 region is CASISPNEETQYF. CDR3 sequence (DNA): TGTGCCAGCATATCACCCAATGAAGAGACCCAGTACTTC.

CDR3 loop: CASSFRDRGQDEQFF. Written as DNA, the CDR3 is TGTGCCAGCAGCTTCCGGGACAGGGGGCAGGATGAGCAGTTCTTC. The chain recombines TRBV13 with TRBJ2-1, with 12 nucleotides matching TRBD1. V shed 3 bases and J 8 bases; nucleotides not matched to a gene: 5. In germline, CDR1 is PRHDT, CDR2 FYEKMQ (reference sequence). The CDR3 has 15 residues.

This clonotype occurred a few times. CDR3 bases: TGTGCCAGCAGCCCGGGACTCTGGCAGGGCTACACCTTC. Its translation: CASSPGLWQGYTF. The chain has TRBV14 and TRBJ1-2; D is perhaps TRBD1 (5 bases). V dropped 4 bases and J dropped 8 bases, with 14 bases sitting between them. Per germline, CDR1 SGHDN and CDR2 FVKESK. The CDR3 runs to 13 residues.

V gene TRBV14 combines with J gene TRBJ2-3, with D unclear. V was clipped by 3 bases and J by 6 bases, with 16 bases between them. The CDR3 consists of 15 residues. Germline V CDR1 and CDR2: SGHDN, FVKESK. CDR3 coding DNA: TGTGCCAGCAGCCAGACACCAAATAGTGAGGATACGCAGTATTTT. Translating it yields CASSQTPNSEDTQYF. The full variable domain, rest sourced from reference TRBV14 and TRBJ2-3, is EAGVTQFPSHSVIEKGQTVTLRCDPISGHDNLYWYRRVMGKEIKFLLHFVKESKQDESGMPNNRFLAERTGGTYSTLKVQPAELEDSGVYFCASSQTPNSEDTQYFGPGTRLTVL.

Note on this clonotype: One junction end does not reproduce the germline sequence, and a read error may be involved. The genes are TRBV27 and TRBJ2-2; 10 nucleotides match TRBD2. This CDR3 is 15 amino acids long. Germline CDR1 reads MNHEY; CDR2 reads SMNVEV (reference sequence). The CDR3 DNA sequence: TGCGCCAGCAGCGGGGGGGGTCCGGACACCGGGGAGCTGTTTTTT. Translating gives CASSGGGPDTGELFF.

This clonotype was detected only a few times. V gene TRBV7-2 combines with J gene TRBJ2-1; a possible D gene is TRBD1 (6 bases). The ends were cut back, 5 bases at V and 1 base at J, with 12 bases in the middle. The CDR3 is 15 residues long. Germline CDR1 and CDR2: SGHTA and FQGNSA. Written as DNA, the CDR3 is TGTGCCAGCAGCAAAAGACAGGCTTCCTACAATGAGCAGTTCTTC. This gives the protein CASSKRQASYNEQFF.

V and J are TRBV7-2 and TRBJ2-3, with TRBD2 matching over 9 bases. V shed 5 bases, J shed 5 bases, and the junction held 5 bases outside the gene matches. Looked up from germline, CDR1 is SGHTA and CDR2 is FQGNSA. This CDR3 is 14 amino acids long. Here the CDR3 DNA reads TGTGCCAGCAGCCACCGACTAGCGGAAGATACGCAGTATTTT. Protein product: CASSHRLAEDTQYF.

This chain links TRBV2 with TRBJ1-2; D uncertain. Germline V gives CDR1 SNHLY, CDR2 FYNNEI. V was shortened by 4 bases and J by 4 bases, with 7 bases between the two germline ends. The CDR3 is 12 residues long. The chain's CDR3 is CASSGRTYGYTF. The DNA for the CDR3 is TGTGCCAGCAGTGGAAGGACCTATGGCTACACCTTC.

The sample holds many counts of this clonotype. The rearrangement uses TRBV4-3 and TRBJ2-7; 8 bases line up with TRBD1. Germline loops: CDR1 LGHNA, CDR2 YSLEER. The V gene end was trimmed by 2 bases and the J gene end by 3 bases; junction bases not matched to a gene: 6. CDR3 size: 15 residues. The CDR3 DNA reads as TGCGCCAGCAGCCAATCAGGGGGCGAGGGCTACGAGCAGTACTTC. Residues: CASSQSGGEGYEQYF.

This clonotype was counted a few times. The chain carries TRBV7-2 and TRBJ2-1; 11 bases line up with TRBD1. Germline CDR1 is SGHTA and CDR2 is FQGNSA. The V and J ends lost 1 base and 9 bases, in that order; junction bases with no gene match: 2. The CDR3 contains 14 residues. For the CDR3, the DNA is TGTGCCAGCAGCTTAGTAGGGACAGGGGGTGAGCAGTTCTTC. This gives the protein CASSLVGTGGEQFF.

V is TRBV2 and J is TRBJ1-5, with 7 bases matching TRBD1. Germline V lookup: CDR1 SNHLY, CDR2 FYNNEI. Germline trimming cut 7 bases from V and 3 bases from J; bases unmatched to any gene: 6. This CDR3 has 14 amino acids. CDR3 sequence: CASKETGLNQPQHF. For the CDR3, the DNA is TGTGCCAGCAAGGAGACAGGGCTCAATCAGCCCCAGCATTTT.

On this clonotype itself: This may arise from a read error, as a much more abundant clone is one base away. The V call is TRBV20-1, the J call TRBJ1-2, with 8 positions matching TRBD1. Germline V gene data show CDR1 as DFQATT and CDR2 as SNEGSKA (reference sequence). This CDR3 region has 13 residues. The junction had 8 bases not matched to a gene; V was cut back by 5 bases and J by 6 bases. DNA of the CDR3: TGCAGTGCTGCGGGGACAGGAGGAGATGGCTACACCTTC. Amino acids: CSAAGTGGDGYTF.

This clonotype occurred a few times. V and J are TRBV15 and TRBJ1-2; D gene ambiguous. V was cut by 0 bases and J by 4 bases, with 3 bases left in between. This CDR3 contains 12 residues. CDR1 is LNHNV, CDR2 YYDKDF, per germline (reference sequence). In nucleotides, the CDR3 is TGTGCCACCAGCAGAGAGTCCTATGGCTACACCTTC. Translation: CATSRESYGYTF.

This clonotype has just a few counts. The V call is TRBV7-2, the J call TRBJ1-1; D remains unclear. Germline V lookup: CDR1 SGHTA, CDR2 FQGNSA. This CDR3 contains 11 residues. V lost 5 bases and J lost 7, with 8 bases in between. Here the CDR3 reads CASSLHCEAFF. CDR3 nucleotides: TGTGCCAGCAGCCTTCACTGTGAAGCTTTCTTT.

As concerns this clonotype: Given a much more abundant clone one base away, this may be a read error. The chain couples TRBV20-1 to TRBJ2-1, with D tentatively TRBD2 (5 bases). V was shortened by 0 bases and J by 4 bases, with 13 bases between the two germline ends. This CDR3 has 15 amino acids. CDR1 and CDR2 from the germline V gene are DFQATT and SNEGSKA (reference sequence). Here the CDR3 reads CSARDGGGPYNEQFF. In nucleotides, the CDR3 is TGCAGTGCTAGAGATGGAGGCGGGCCTTACAATGAGCAGTTCTTC.